The clone carrying this T cell receptor (beta chain) has only one observation. This entry is derived from a study of blood T cell repertoires in COVID-19. As handled by the study authors: The authors estimated nucleated cell counts from reference gene primer amplification. Method: immunoSEQ multiplex PCR; TCRdb's copy keeps in-frame clones and lacks some. Clonal size and the V and J genes are those of that table, whereas D and trimming came from the DNA. This sample yields some 300,000 clones, of which 90% are seen a single time; more than 0.85% belongs to the top ten. The sample comprised peripheral blood. This TCR was sampled from a woman in her 40s with COVID-19, enrolled during active disease.

The CDR3 loop is CASSPPLATGTIQYF. DNA of the CDR3: TGTGCCAGCTCACCCCCTCTTGCGACAGGCACCATTCAGTACTTC. The chain joins TRBV18 to TRBJ2-4; a possible D gene is TRBD1 (6 bases). Germline values: CDR1 KGHSH, CDR2 LQKENI. V was pared by 3 bases and J by 9 bases, with 18 bases between. The CDR3 is made up of 15 amino acids.